The 12 T cell receptor beta chains below all came from one sample that was sequenced in a study of persistence of HIV-infected CD4 T cells. The stimulus was lysate of CMV-infected fibroblasts, about 10 ug/mL. Memory cells lacking CD40L and CD69 with high CD45RO were sorted. For these receptors, no antigen is known. This was the immunoSEQ version 4 assay in survey mode. Sequencing used immunoSEQ multiplex PCR; TCRdb keeps in-frame clones, though not all of them. The sample includes 30,000 or so clones, roughly 82% of them seen just once. This specimen consisted of CD4+ T cells sorted from PBMCs after approximately 19-hour stimulation, obtained from a patient who received antiretroviral therapy. These receptor sequences come from an adult man with HIV who was CMV-seropositive.

This clone was seen more than once but under ten times. The chain recombines TRBV4-3 with TRBJ2-2; 8 positions agree with TRBD1. V shed 0 bases and J 7 bases; nucleotides not matched to a gene: 7. CDR3 length equals 16 residues. Germline lookup yields CDR1 LGHNA and CDR2 YSLEER. The CDR3 is CASSQDRDRFIGELFF. In nucleotides, the CDR3 is TGCGCCAGCAGCCAAGATAGGGACAGGTTCATCGGGGAGCTGTTTTTT.

The V and J genes are TRBV4-3 and TRBJ1-6; the match to TRBD1 covers 9 bases. CDR3 length: 17 residues. J gave up 7 bases and V 0 bases, and 7 bases lay outside the gene matches. The V gene's germline CDR1 is LGHNA and CDR2 YSLEER. The CDR3 sequence is CASSQEAIGTGNSPLHF. The CDR3 nucleotides read TGCGCCAGCAGCCAAGAGGCAATAGGGACAGGGAATTCACCCCTCCACTTT.

Regarding this clone: The sample contains more than one DNA sequence encoding this CDR3. V and J are TRBV6-5 and TRBJ1-1; 7 nucleotides agree with TRBD1. The CDR3 totals 13 residues. Germline loops: CDR1 MNHEY, CDR2 SVGAGI. With 6 bases clipped from V and 5 bases from J, the junction kept 6 bases outside the gene matches. The chain's CDR3 is CASRRQGNTEAFF. The DNA of the CDR3 is TGTGCCAGCAGACGACAGGGAAATACTGAAGCTTTCTTT.

The genes are TRBV27 and TRBJ2-2; the match to TRBD2 covers 10 bases. With 6 bases clipped from V and 2 bases from J, the junction kept 3 bases outside the gene matches. Germline V gene lookup returns CDR1 MNHEY and CDR2 SMNVEV (reference sequence). The CDR3 is 15 amino acids. The CDR3 region has the DNA TGTGCCAGCAGGAGCGGGAGGGTTAACACCGGGGAGCTGTTTTTT. Its translation is CASRSGRVNTGELFF.

V and J are TRBV6-2 or TRBV6-3 and TRBJ1-1; tentatively, D is TRBD1 (5 bases). V gave up 2 bases and J gave up 0 bases, with 16 bases separating them. CDR3 length: 17 amino acids. Germline values: CDR1 MNHEY, CDR2 SVGEGT. CDR3 sequence reads: CASSYMARGRMNTEAFF. CDR3 coding DNA: TGTGCCAGCAGTTACATGGCAAGGGGTAGGATGAACACTGAAGCTTTCTTT.

This sequence joins TRBV9 and TRBJ1-6; D is unclear. Germline CDR1 SGDLS, CDR2 YYNGEE. Trimming took off 2 bases at V and 12 bases at J, with 6 bases between the two ends. The CDR3 totals 11 residues. The CDR3 sequence: CASSVRIPLHF. The CDR3 nucleotides read TGTGCCAGCAGCGTTCGGATACCCCTCCACTTT.

The J gene is TRBJ1-3, the V gene TRBV20-1, with 7 bases identical to TRBD1. The CDR3 loop spans 14 amino acids. The V and J ends lost 3 bases and 2 bases, in that order; junction bases with no gene match: 4. Germline V lookup: CDR1 DFQATT, CDR2 SNEGSKA (reference sequence). CDR3 amino acids: CSASKGAPGNTIYF. The CDR3 DNA sequence: TGCAGTGCTAGTAAGGGGGCACCTGGAAACACCATATATTTT.

This chain joins TRBV12-3 or TRBV12-4 and TRBJ1-2; tentative D call: TRBD1 (5 bases). This CDR3 is 12 amino acids long. Trimming left V 6 bases short and J 4 bases short, with 9 bases between. This CDR3 reads CASSRDSYGYTF. The CDR3, as DNA: TGTGCCAGCAGCAGAGACAGCTATGGCTACACCTTC.

This clone was seen a single time. The V gene is TRBV10-2, the J gene TRBJ1-2, with TRBD1 matching 7 bases. The V gene's germline CDR1 is WSHSY and CDR2 SAAADI. The CDR3 totals 16 residues. Trimming removed 0 bases from V and 8 bases from J; junction bases left unmatched: 12. For the CDR3, the DNA is TGCGCCAGCAGTGAGTCGAGGCGACAGGGCTCCAGGGGCTACACCTTC. Translation: CASSESRRQGSRGYTF.

The V call is TRBV25-1, the J call TRBJ1-1, with 7 bases fitting TRBD1. The CDR3 sequence is 15 residues long. The trim removed 2 bases at V and 3 bases at J, leaving 6 bases unmatched. Germline assignment: CDR1 MGHDK and CDR2 SYGVNS. The CDR3 nucleotides are TGTGCCAGCAGTGAACTAAGGGGGCGGGACACTGAAGCTTTCTTT. Protein product: CASSELRGRDTEAFF.

The rearrangement joins TRBV6-5 to TRBJ2-7; D perhaps matches TRBD2 (5 bases). From germline, CDR1 is MNHEY and CDR2 SVGAGI. Trimming stripped 5 bases from V and 0 bases from J, with 5 bases between. This CDR3 region has 12 residues. As DNA, the CDR3 is TGTGCCAGCAGTACTAGCTCCTACGAGCAGTACTTC. It encodes CASSTSSYEQYF.

The chain combines TRBV19 with TRBJ1-2; 7 bases line up with TRBD1. The CDR3 has 15 amino acids. The germline gives CDR1 LNHDA, CDR2 SQIVND (reference sequence). The V gene end was trimmed by 5 bases and the J gene end by 5 bases; junction bases not matched to a gene: 11. CDR3 DNA sequence: TGTGCCAGTAGTTCGACAGGGCCGCAACCTTATGGCTACACCTTC. This codes for CASSSTGPQPYGYTF.